Included here is one T cell receptor (beta chain) sequence, with context. This entry is derived from a study of blood T cell repertoires in COVID-19. Study-level background: PBMCs, B-cell-depleted T cells, or T cells were the source of the cDNA or gDNA that made up the material.

As originally analysed: Cell counts per sample came from amplifying reference gene primers. Some clones are missing from TCRdb's copy, which holds only in-frame ones; the method was immunoSEQ multiplex PCR. Clone size and V and J calls were adopted from that table, with D and trimming inferred from the DNA. The profile shows over 200,000 clones, 80% to 90% of them singletons. Cohorts were based on clinical histories the participants reported. This receptor was obtained from a woman between 50 and 59 years old in a cohort exposed to, infected with or recovered from COVID-19 (not recorded which). The material sequenced was PBMCs or T cells enriched from blood (not recorded which).

The DNA for the CDR3 is TGTGCCAGTAGTATAAGACAGGGGATATCAGGCGAGCAGTACTTC. Protein sequence: CASSIRQGISGEQYF. The chain links TRBV19 to TRBJ2-7; 8 bases map to TRBD1. There are 15 residues in the CDR3. Germline-derived CDR1 and CDR2 are LNHDA and SQIVND (reference sequence). After removal of 2 bases from V and 6 bases from J, the junction contained 9 bases not matched to a gene.